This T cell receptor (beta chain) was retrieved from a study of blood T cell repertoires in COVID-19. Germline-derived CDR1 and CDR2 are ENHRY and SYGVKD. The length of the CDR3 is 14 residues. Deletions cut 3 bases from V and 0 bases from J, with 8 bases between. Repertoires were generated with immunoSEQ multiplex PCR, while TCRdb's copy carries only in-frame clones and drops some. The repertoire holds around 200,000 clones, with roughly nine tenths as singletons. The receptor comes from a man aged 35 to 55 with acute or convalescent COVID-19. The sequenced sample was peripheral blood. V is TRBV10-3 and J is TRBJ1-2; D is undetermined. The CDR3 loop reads CAISDPQANYGYTF. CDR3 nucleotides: TGTGCCATCAGTGATCCACAAGCTAACTATGGCTACACCTTC.